The rows below give T cell receptor beta chains drawn from one sample of a study of blood T cell repertoires in COVID-19. Assay used: immunoSEQ multiplex PCR; TCRdb lists only in-frame clones, some missing. The sample records fewer than 300,000 clones, 70% to 90% being singletons. Sequenced: peripheral blood. These receptors were obtained from a woman between 50 and 59 years old with acute or convalescent COVID-19. Each CDR3 is given with its conserved first and last residue. The D gene is left open where the match is weak. A row's size may be missing; if present it is once, few, many or a size class.

V gene	D gene	clone size	J gene	CDR3 DNA	CDR3 protein
TRBV19	TRBD1	.	TRBJ1-5	TGTGCCACCACAGGGGCTAGCAATCAGCCCCAGCATTTT	CATTGASNQPQHF
TRBV28	.	.	TRBJ2-6	TGTGCCAGCAGTTTAGGGGCAGCTTCTGGGGCCAACGTCCTGACTTTC	CASSLGAASGANVLTF
TRBV5-4	TRBD2	once	TRBJ2-1	TGTGCCAGCAGCTTGGTCCAGCGGGAGCGCGATGAGCAGTTCTTC	CASSLVQRERDEQFF
TRBV9	.	.	TRBJ1-4	TGTGCCAGCAGCCCGCAGGCCTCGAGGGGGGGAGCTAATGAAAAACTGTTTTTT	CASSPQASRGGANEKLFF
TRBV7-3	.	.	TRBJ1-1	TGTGCCAGCAGCTTAACGTTCGCGGGCATGGGAACTGAAGCTTTCTTT	CASSLTFAGMGTEAFF
TRBV6-6	.	.	TRBJ2-6	TGTGCCAGCAGTCCCGGAGGAGGAGCGTCTGGGGCCAACGTCCTGACTTTC	CASSPGGGASGANVLTF
TRBV7-2	TRBD2	.	TRBJ2-5	TGTGCCAGCAGCTTACTGTCTAGCGGGACCGGAGGAGAGACCCAGTACTTC	CASSLLSSGTGGETQYF
TRBV5-1	TRBD1	.	TRBJ1-1	TGCGCCAGCAGCCTGGCGGTGAGGGGGCATGCCGTCACTGAAGCTTTCTTT	CASSLAVRGHAVTEAFF
TRBV5-4	.	.	TRBJ1-1	TGTGCCAGCAGCATCGGCCGGGGGGCTACGGCTTTCTTT	CASSIGRGATAFF
TRBV19	TRBD2	.	TRBJ2-1	TGTGCCAGTAGTATTCCGGGACTATACCCCAATGAGCAGTTCTTC	CASSIPGLYPNEQFF
TRBV7-9	.	.	TRBJ1-3	TGTGCCAGCAGCACATCATCTGGAAACACCATATATTTT	CASSTSSGNTIYF
TRBV27	.	.	TRBJ2-1	TGTGCCAGCAGTTTAAGGGACTGGGTCTCGAATGAGCAGTTCTTC	CASSLRDWVSNEQFF
TRBV7-9	TRBD1	.	TRBJ2-7	TGTGCCAGCAGCTTGCCCGTGACAGGGAGTAGATCTTACGAGCAGTACTTC	CASSLPVTGSRSYEQYF
TRBV29-1	.	.	TRBJ1-2	TGCAGCGTTGCAGGGTCGGGCTATGGCTACACCTTC	CSVAGSGYGYTF
TRBV25-1	TRBD1	.	TRBJ2-7	TGTGCCAGGGGGACAGGGCAACCCTACGAGCAGTACTTC	CARGTGQPYEQYF
TRBV6-5	TRBD1	.	TRBJ2-7	TGTGCCAGCAGTCCTTACAGGGACAGGTCCTACGAGCAGTACTTC	CASSPYRDRSYEQYF
TRBV5-1	.	few	TRBJ2-7	TGCGCCAGCAGCTTCAGGGATGGGCCCTACGAGCAGTACTTC	CASSFRDGPYEQYF
TRBV19	TRBD1	.	TRBJ2-7	TGTGCCAGTAGTCCTCTACAGGGGGGCGAGCAGTACTTC	CASSPLQGGEQYF
TRBV7-3	TRBD1	.	TRBJ2-1	TGTGCCAGCAGCCGATTCCGGGACAGCCACGAGCAGTTCTTC	CASSRFRDSHEQFF
TRBV28	TRBD1	once	TRBJ2-7	TGTGCCAGCAGTAAATCCGGGACAGAGTACGAGCAGTACTTC	CASSKSGTEYEQYF
TRBV25-1	TRBD1	.	TRBJ1-2	TGTGCCAGCAGTTCTAGAGGGGGCGCTGGCTACACCTTC	CASSSRGGAGYTF
TRBV9	.	.	TRBJ2-1	TGTGCCAGCAATCCGAGTCCATTCTCCTACAATGAGCAGTTCTTC	CASNPSPFSYNEQFF
TRBV10-3	.	many	TRBJ1-3	TGTGCCATCAGGGAGGACAGTGGAAACACCATATATTTT	CAIREDSGNTIYF
TRBV19	.	.	TRBJ2-7	TGTGCCAGTAGTACTACAGGACACTCCTACGAGCAGTACTTC	CASSTTGHSYEQYF
TRBV4-3	TRBD1	.	TRBJ1-6	TGCGCCAGCAGCCAAGATGGGGACAGGGATAATTCACCCCTCCACTTT	CASSQDGDRDNSPLHF
TRBV28	.	.	TRBJ1-4	TGTGCCAGCAGTTTACGGAGGGGCCTTATTAATGAAAAACTGTTTTTT	CASSLRRGLINEKLFF
TRBV27	.	.	TRBJ2-1	TGTGCCAGCAGTTTAACTAGCCATGAGCAGTTCTTC	CASSLTSHEQFF
TRBV7-3	TRBD1	.	TRBJ1-2	TGTGCCAGCAGCCCCCCAGGGGGAGAGGGCTACACCTTC	CASSPPGGEGYTF